The 23 T cell receptor beta chains reported below all come from one sample, sequenced in a study of early T cells in non-severe SARS-CoV-2 infection. TCRdb re-analysed the 5' RACE reads in MiXCR, keeping a single row per CDR3 protein. In the table there are approximately 90,000 distinct CDR3 sequences, 11% of which are singletons. Sequenced material: whole blood, taken at baseline. These receptors all stem from an adult who was a healthcare worker with PCR-confirmed SARS-CoV-2 infection or an uninfected control (not recorded which).

The genes are TRBV29-1 and TRBJ1-2; 8 bases fit TRBD1. Germline V CDR1 and CDR2: SQVTM, ANQGSEA. V lost 6 bases, J lost 4 bases, and 1 base stayed unmatched. The CDR3 has 11 residues. The CDR3 sequence: CSVQGGYGYTF. CDR3 coding DNA: TGCAGCGTACAGGGGGGCTATGGCTACACCTTC.

The chain has TRBV12-5 and TRBJ2-1, with TRBD2 identical over 11 bases. The V gene's germline CDR1 is LGHNT and CDR2 FRNRAP. This CDR3 has 16 amino acids. Trimming cost V 0 bases and J 7 bases; bases outside gene matches: 5. The CDR3 sequence is CASGLVVAGGENEQFF. For the CDR3, the DNA is TGTGCTAGTGGTTTGGTAGTAGCGGGGGGGGAAAATGAGCAGTTCTTC.

The chain is built from TRBV7-9 and TRBJ2-3; 7 nucleotides agree with TRBD2. J was trimmed by 5 bases and V by 5 bases; bases with no gene match: 13. Germline loops: CDR1 SEHNR, CDR2 FQNEAQ (reference sequence). The CDR3 spans 16 residues. The CDR3 spells CASSQTLGSGGDTQYF. Here the CDR3 DNA reads TGTGCCAGCAGCCAAACCTTAGGGTCGGGGGGAGATACGCAGTATTTT.

This clonotype appeared many times. The rearrangement uses TRBV19 and TRBJ2-2, with unresolved D. The germline V gene has CDR1 LNHDA and CDR2 SQIVND (reference sequence). CDR3 length: 17 residues. V was trimmed by 5 bases and J by 2 bases, leaving 18 bases between them. The CDR3 here is CASSAATHRLNTGELFF. The CDR3 DNA reads as TGTGCCAGTAGTGCCGCGACGCATAGACTTAACACCGGGGAGCTGTTTTTT. Full variable domain (rest looked up from reference TRBV19 and TRBJ2-2): DGGITQSPKYLFRKEGQNVTLSCEQNLNHDAMYWYRQDPGQGLRLIYYSQIVNDFQKGDIAEGYSVSREKKESFPLTVTSAQKNPTAFYLCASSAATHRLNTGELFFGEGSRLTVL.

This clonotype was counted a few times. The DNA of the CDR3 is TGTGCCAGCAGCCCACTAGCGGGGGGTACCTACAATGAGCAGTTCTTC. It translates to CASSPLAGGTYNEQFF. This chain connects TRBV7-2 to TRBJ2-1; 12 nucleotides match TRBD2. Losses at the gene ends were 5 bases for V and 2 bases for J; bases not matched to a gene: 4. CDR1 is SGHTA and CDR2 is FQGNSA in the germline V gene. There are 16 residues in the CDR3.

The J gene is TRBJ2-1, the V gene TRBV27; 8 nucleotides align to TRBD2. Looked up from germline, CDR1 is MNHEY and CDR2 is SMNVEV (reference sequence). The CDR3 runs 14 residues. V trimming: 6 bases; J trimming: 8 bases; junction bases outside the gene matches: 9. The CDR3 coding sequence is TGTGCCAGCAGGATCACTAGCGGAAGGGATGAGCAGTTCTTC. Amino acids: CASRITSGRDEQFF.

This clonotype was observed a few times. This chain connects TRBV19 to TRBJ2-5, with D maybe TRBD2 (6 bases). V was trimmed by 9 bases and J by 7 bases, leaving 15 bases between them. The germline CDR1 and CDR2 sequences are LNHDA and SQIVND (reference sequence). The CDR3 sequence is 12 residues long. CDR3 sequence: CASGTSFVTQYF. CDR3 in DNA: TGTGCCAGCGGGACTTCTTTCGTGACCCAGTACTTC.

There are a few counts of this clonotype. This chain uses TRBV2 with TRBJ1-4; a possible D gene is TRBD1 (5 bases). V was cut by 8 bases and J by 2 bases, with 12 bases left in between. The germline CDR1 and CDR2 sequences are SNHLY and FYNNEI. CDR3 length equals 14 residues. The chain's CDR3 is CASWQGATNEKLFF. CDR3 DNA sequence: TGTGCCAGCTGGCAGGGAGCCACTAATGAAAAACTGTTTTTT.

The rearrangement uses TRBV2 and TRBJ2-7; D gene unclear. Looked up from germline, CDR1 is SNHLY and CDR2 is FYNNEI. V was pared by 1 base and J by 2 bases, with 9 bases between. The CDR3 sequence is 14 residues long. As DNA, the CDR3 is TGTGCCAGCAGTGAAGTTGACGTGACCTACGAGCAGTACTTC. Amino acid sequence: CASSEVDVTYEQYF.

This clonotype was seen a few times. The V and J genes are TRBV20-1 and TRBJ1-2; the match to TRBD1 covers 9 bases. V gave up 5 bases and J gave up 4 bases; unmatched junction bases: 8. The CDR3 spans 14 residues. The V gene's germline CDR1 is DFQATT and CDR2 SNEGSKA (reference sequence). CDR3 region: CSAPRDRAPYGYTF. CDR3 DNA: TGCAGTGCTCCCCGGGACAGGGCCCCCTATGGCTACACCTTC.

This clonotype was picked up a small number of times. The chain is built from TRBV7-2 and TRBJ2-5; D is uncertain. The germline V and J ends were trimmed by 2 bases and 2 bases, with 6 bases remaining between them. The CDR3 is made up of 13 amino acids. From germline, CDR1 is SGHTA and CDR2 FQGNSA. CDR3 sequence reads: CASSLMVQETQYF. The CDR3 nucleotides read TGTGCCAGCAGCTTAATGGTACAAGAGACCCAGTACTTC.

Many counts were recorded for this clonotype. The CDR3 loop is CASSQDRGRTEAFF. CDR3 nucleotides: TGTGCCAGCAGTCAGGACAGGGGAAGAACTGAAGCTTTCTTT. The chain couples TRBV5-6 to TRBJ1-1; 9 bases are shared with TRBD1. The germline gives CDR1 SGHDT, CDR2 YYEEEE. The CDR3 is 14 residues long. V shed 5 bases, J shed 5 bases, and the junction held 7 bases outside the gene matches. The variable domain in full, completed from reference TRBV5-6 and TRBJ1-1, reads DAGVTQSPTHLIKTRGQQVTLRCSPKSGHDTVSWYQQALGQGPQFIFQYYEEEERQRGNFPDRFSGHQFPNYSSELNVNALLLGDSALYLCASSQDRGRTEAFFGQGTRLTVV.

This clonotype was counted between two and nine times. The chain carries TRBV11-2 and TRBJ1-4; 10 nucleotides align to TRBD1. The CDR3 is made up of 16 amino acids. Germline CDR1 is SGHAT and CDR2 is FQNNGV. Trimming removed 3 bases from V and 1 base from J; junction bases left unmatched: 2. This CDR3 reads CASSLTGGRTNEKLFF. Here the CDR3 DNA reads TGTGCCAGCAGCTTGACAGGGGGCAGAACTAATGAAAAACTGTTTTTT.

This clonotype was detected ten times or more. The V and J genes are TRBV6-5 and TRBJ2-7, with 10 bases identical to TRBD2. Germline-derived CDR1 and CDR2 are MNHEY and SVGAGI. The V gene end was trimmed by 5 bases and the J gene end by 6 bases; junction bases not matched to a gene: 4. The CDR3 runs 13 residues. The CDR3 loop is CASSRGLASEQYF. CDR3 sequence (DNA): TGTGCCAGCAGTAGGGGACTAGCGAGCGAGCAGTACTTC.

The CDR3 region is CASSRRRETQYF. The CDR3 DNA follows: TGTGCCAGCAGTCGGCGGAGGGAGACCCAGTACTTC. The V call is TRBV6-2 or TRBV6-3, the J call TRBJ2-5; tentatively, D is TRBD2 (5 bases). The CDR3 has 12 residues. Germline V gene lookup returns CDR1 MNHEY and CDR2 SVGEGT. Trimming removed 5 bases at V and 5 bases at J, with 9 bases between.

The chain has TRBV7-6 and TRBJ1-1; a weak D match, TRBD1 (5 bases). Germline CDR1 SGHVS, CDR2 FNYEAQ. The CDR3 contains 14 residues. The V and J ends lost 3 bases and 6 bases respectively, with 14 bases between them. The CDR3 DNA reads as TGTGCCAGCAGCTTGCCTCGGGGGGACGCTGAAGCTTTCTTT. Its protein product is CASSLPRGDAEAFF.

This chain connects TRBV5-4 to TRBJ2-3; D is uncertain. Trimming removed 0 bases from V and 4 bases from J, with 12 bases in between. This CDR3 region has 15 residues. Germline assignment: CDR1 SGHNT and CDR2 YYREEE (reference sequence). In DNA, the CDR3 is TGTGCCAGCAGCTTGGGGCCCAAAGGCGCAGATACGCAGTATTTT. Its translation is CASSLGPKGADTQYF.

J is TRBJ1-1 and V is TRBV6-5; D might be TRBD1 (6 bases). This CDR3 contains 13 residues. CDR1 and CDR2 (germline): MNHEY, SVGAGI. V gave up 4 bases and J gave up 4 bases, with 10 bases separating them. In nucleotides, the CDR3 is TGTGCCAGCAGTTGGGGGCAGAGCACTGAAGCTTTCTTT. It yields the protein CASSWGQSTEAFF.

This clonotype was found many times. The gene calls are TRBV3-1 and TRBJ1-5; D call uncertain. The germline CDR1 and CDR2 sequences are LGHDT and YNNKEL (reference sequence). The CDR3 sequence is 14 residues long. V lost 1 base and J 1 base, leaving 5 bases between the germline ends. The CDR3 reads CASSQGPSNQPQHF. For the CDR3, the DNA is TGTGCCAGCAGCCAAGGCCCGAGCAATCAGCCCCAGCATTTT.

The J gene is TRBJ2-5, the V gene TRBV20-1, with 8 bases identical to TRBD2. The germline V gene has CDR1 DFQATT and CDR2 SNEGSKA (reference sequence). This CDR3 has 14 amino acids. Trimming took 0 bases from V and 4 from J; bases not matched to a gene: 4. The CDR3 DNA is TGCAGTGCTAGAGATTGGGCGGGAGGAGAGACCCAGTACTTC. It yields the protein CSARDWAGGETQYF.

This chain connects TRBV5-6 to TRBJ1-1; no clear D gene. V lost 1 base to trimming and J lost 4 bases, with 17 bases between them. CDR1 and CDR2 (germline): SGHDT, YYEEEE. The CDR3 runs 16 residues. The CDR3 loop is CASSLSPGYRGTEAFF. In nucleotides, the CDR3 is TGTGCCAGCAGCTTGAGTCCCGGGTATCGAGGCACTGAAGCTTTCTTT.

There are a few counts of this clonotype. The gene calls are TRBV6-1 and TRBJ2-3; no firm D call. This CDR3 comprises 13 residues. Trimming stripped 5 bases from V and 2 bases from J, with 8 bases between. Germline V CDR1 and CDR2: MNHNS, SASEGT. In nucleotides, the CDR3 is TGTGCCAGCAGTTGGATAAACACAGATACGCAGTATTTT. It specifies CASSWINTDTQYF.

The V gene is TRBV6-5, the J gene TRBJ2-2; 9 bases align to TRBD1. Trimming took 2 bases from V and 1 from J; bases not matched to a gene: 2. Germline V gene data show CDR1 as MNHEY and CDR2 as SVGAGI. The CDR3 runs to 16 residues. In DNA, the CDR3 is TGTGCCAGCAGTTACCGGACAGGGGTGAACACCGGGGAGCTGTTTTTT. The encoded protein is CASSYRTGVNTGELFF.